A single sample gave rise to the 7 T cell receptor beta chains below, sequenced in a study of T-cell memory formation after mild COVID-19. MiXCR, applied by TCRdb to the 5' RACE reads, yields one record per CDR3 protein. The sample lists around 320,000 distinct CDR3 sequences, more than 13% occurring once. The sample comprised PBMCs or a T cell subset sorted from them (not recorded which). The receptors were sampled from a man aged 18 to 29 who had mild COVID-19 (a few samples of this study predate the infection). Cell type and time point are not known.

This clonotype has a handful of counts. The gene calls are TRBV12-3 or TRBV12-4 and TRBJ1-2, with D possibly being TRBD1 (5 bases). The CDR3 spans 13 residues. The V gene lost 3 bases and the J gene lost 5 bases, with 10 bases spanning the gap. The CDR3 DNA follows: TGTGCCAGCAGTTTTAGGACATTTTATGGCTACACCTTC. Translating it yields CASSFRTFYGYTF.

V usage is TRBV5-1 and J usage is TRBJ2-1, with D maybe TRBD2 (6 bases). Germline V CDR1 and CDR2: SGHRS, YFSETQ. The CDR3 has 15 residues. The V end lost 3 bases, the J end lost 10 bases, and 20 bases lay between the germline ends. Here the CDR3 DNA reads TGCGCCAGCAGCTCCTACCAGGAGGGCCGAGGGGAGCAGTTCTTC. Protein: CASSSYQEGRGEQFF. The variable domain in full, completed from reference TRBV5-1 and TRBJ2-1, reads KAGVTQTPRYLIKTRGQQVTLSCSPISGHRSVSWYQQTPGQGLQFLFEYFSETQRNKGNFPGRFSGRQFSNSRSEMNVSTLELGDSALYLCASSSYQEGRGEQFFGPGTRLTVL.

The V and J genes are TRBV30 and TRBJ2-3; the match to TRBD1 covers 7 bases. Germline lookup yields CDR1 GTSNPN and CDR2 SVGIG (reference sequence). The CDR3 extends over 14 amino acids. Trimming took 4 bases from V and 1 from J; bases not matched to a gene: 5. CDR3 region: CAWTTTGGTDTQYF. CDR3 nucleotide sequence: TGTGCCTGGACCACTACAGGGGGCACAGATACGCAGTATTTT.

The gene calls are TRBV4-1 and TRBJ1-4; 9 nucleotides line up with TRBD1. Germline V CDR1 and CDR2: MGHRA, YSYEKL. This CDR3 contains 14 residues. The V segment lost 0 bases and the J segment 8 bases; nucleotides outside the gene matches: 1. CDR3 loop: CASSQEGQGEKLFF. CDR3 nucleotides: TGCGCCAGCAGCCAAGAGGGACAGGGCGAAAAACTGTTTTTT.

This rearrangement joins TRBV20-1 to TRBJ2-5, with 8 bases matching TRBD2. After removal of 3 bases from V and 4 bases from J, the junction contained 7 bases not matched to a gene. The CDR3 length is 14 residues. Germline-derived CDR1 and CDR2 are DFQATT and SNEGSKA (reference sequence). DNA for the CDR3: TGCAGTGCTAGCCTAGCGGGTGGAGTAGAGACCCAGTACTTC. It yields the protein CSASLAGGVETQYF.

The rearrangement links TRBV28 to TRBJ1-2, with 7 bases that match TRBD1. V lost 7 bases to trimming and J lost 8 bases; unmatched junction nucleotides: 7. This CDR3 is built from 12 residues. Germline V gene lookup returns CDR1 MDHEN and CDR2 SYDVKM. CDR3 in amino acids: CASTQGGVGYTF. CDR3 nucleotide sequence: TGTGCCAGCACTCAGGGGGGCGTAGGCTACACCTTC.

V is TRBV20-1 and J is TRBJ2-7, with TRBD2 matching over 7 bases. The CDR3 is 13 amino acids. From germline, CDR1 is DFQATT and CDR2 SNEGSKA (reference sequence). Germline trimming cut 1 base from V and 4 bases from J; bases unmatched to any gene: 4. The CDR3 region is CSARGLAAYEQYF. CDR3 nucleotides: TGCAGTGCTAGAGGACTAGCCGCGTACGAGCAGTACTTC.